The 6 T cell receptor beta chains presented below share a single source sample, sequenced in a study of tumor-infiltrating lymphocytes in primary liver carcinoma. The authors took blood RNA from unsorted whole blood and also extracted germline DNA. Using a constant-region primer together with ProtoScript II reverse transcriptase, TCR beta cDNA was made from approximately 0.55 ug of total RNA. Construction of TCR beta libraries relied on three successive nested multiplex PCR rounds employing slightly modified ARM-PCR. Each of the first two PCR rounds ran roughly 10 cycles with TRBV1-TRBV30 forward and C-beta reverse primers. TCRdb reprocessed the multiplex PCR reads via MiXCR and lists one record per CDR3 protein. The repertoire holds roughly 330,000 distinct CDR3 sequences, with 65% as singletons. The sequencing sample was made of peripheral blood. These receptors were obtained from a man in his forties with primary liver carcinoma and hepatitis B virus infection.

To note about this clonotype: A read error may be the cause here, since a much bigger clone is one base away. The rearrangement links TRBV6-1 to TRBJ2-5; D is uncertain. CDR3 length equals 10 residues. Trimming removed 7 bases from V and 7 bases from J, with 7 bases in between. Per the germline V gene, CDR1 is MNHNS and CDR2 is SASEGT. The CDR3 here is CASMIGTQYF. CDR3 nucleotide sequence: TGTGCCAGCATGATCGGGACCCAGTACTTC.

This chain uses TRBV11-2 with TRBJ2-5; 10 bases line up with TRBD2. The junction had 9 bases not matched to a gene; V was cut back by 1 base and J by 7 bases. Germline V lookup: CDR1 SGHAT, CDR2 FQNNGV. The CDR3 has 16 amino acids. As DNA, the CDR3 is TGTGCCAGCAGCTTAGGACGACTAGCGGGTCTGGGGACCCAGTACTTC. Its translation is CASSLGRLAGLGTQYF.

This clonotype turned up a few times. The V call is TRBV30, the J call TRBJ2-5; D tentatively fits TRBD1 or TRBD2 (5 bases each). The length of the CDR3 is 14 residues. Germline V gene sequence: CDR1 GTSNPN, CDR2 SVGIG (reference sequence). The germline V and J ends were trimmed by 2 bases and 7 bases, with 17 bases remaining between them. The CDR3 loop reads CAWSYPGTSGTQYF. The CDR3 DNA reads as TGTGCCTGGAGTTACCCAGGGACGTCGGGGACCCAGTACTTC.

About this clonotype: This may arise from a read error, as a much more abundant clone is one base away. The CDR3 region has the DNA TGTGCCAGCAAACCCCCCGGGACAGGGGGCAACATCGGGGAGCTGTTTTTT. Protein product: CASKPPGTGGNIGELFF. The chain has TRBV6-6 and TRBJ2-2, with 12 bases fitting TRBD1. CDR1 and CDR2 from the germline V gene are MNHNY and SVGAGI (reference sequence). The CDR3 loop spans 17 amino acids.

Turning to this clonotype: One end of the junction fails to match germline, which may point to a read error. The genes are TRBV6-2 or TRBV6-3 and TRBJ1-6; D not resolved. The CDR3 has 12 residues. Germline CDR1 reads MNHEY; CDR2 reads SVGEGT. The CDR3 sequence is CVSSSINSPLHF. DNA for the CDR3: TGTGTCAGCTCCTCAATTAATTCACCCCTCCACTTT.

Many counts were recorded for this clonotype. The rearrangement joins TRBV16 to TRBJ2-1; no clear D gene. Germline V lookup: CDR1 KGHSY, CDR2 FQNENV. V shed 3 bases and J shed 2 bases, with 11 bases lying between them. This CDR3 region has 15 residues. The CDR3 sequence is CASSHHTPTYNEQFF. DNA of the CDR3: TGTGCCAGCAGCCATCATACGCCGACCTACAATGAGCAGTTCTTC.